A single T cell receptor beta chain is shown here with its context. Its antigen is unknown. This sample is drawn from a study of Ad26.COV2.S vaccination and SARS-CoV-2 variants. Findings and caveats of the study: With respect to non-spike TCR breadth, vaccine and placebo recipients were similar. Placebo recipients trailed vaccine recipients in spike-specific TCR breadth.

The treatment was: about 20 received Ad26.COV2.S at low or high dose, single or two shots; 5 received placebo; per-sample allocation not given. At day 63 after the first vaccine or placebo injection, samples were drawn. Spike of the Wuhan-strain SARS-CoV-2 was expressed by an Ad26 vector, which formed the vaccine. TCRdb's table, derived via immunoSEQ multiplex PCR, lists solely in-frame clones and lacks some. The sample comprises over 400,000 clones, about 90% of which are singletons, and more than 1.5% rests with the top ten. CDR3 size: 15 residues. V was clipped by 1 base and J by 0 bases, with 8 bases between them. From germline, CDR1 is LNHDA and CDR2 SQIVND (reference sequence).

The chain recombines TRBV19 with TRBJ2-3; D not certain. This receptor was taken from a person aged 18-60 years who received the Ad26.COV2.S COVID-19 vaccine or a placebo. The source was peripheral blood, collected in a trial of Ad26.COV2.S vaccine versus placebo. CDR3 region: CASSIADTSTDTQYF. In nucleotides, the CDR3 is TGTGCCAGTAGTATAGCGGATACTAGCACAGATACGCAGTATTTT.